The TCR beta chain under discussion was sequenced for a study of T-cell memory formation after mild COVID-19. Study-wide results and caveats: Specificity for SARS-CoV-2 was not confirmed among the second-wave clones peaking on day 37. Pre-infection memory held some responding clones, suggesting pre-existing cross-reactive T cells responded. Contracting clones from day 15 to 85 had balanced CD4/CD8; later expanders favoured CD4+.

This clonotype was found a few times. The antigen is not known. Amplification by 5'RACE using constant-segment primers produced TCR alpha and TCR beta cDNA libraries that carried sample barcodes and UMIs. TCRdb reprocessed the 5' RACE reads via MiXCR and lists one record per CDR3 protein. This table has about half a million distinct CDR3 sequences, 18% appearing once. Sequenced sample: PBMCs or a T cell subset sorted from them (not recorded which). This clonotype was sampled from an adult woman who had mild COVID-19 (a few samples of this study predate the infection). Cell type and time point are not known.

The chain's CDR3 is CASAGRPSGRAQETQYF. CDR3 nucleotide sequence: TGCGCCAGCGCAGGACGCCCTAGCGGGAGGGCCCAAGAGACCCAGTACTTC. The chain recombines TRBV5-1 with TRBJ2-5, with 12 bases aligning to TRBD2. V gave up 7 bases and J gave up 1 base; unmatched junction bases: 11. CDR3 length equals 17 residues. Germline CDR1 reads SGHRS; CDR2 reads YFSETQ.